A single sample is the source of the 2 T cell receptor beta chains below, sequenced in a study of vaccination effects on CD4 cells after COVID-19. Antigen-specific CD4+ T cells were expanded (with viral peptide pools) by the ViraFEST assay ahead of sequencing. Isolating CD4+ T cells followed 9 to 11 days of culture. In the vaccine recipients, nucleocapsid antibodies were negative and there was no prior SARS-CoV-2 infection. Their antigen targets remain unknown. Using immunoSEQ multiplex PCR, the repertoire was profiled, and TCRdb retains in-frame clones only, with some absent. The sample holds approximately 40,000 clones, 55% to 75% seen once. The source material was CD4+ T cells from PBMCs cultured with SARS-CoV-2 spike peptides, sampled before COVID-19 vaccination. The origin of the receptors is a human donor who received a COVID-19 vaccine.

The chain joins TRBV27 to TRBJ1-3; D might be TRBD1 (6 bases). Trimming removed 5 bases from V and 4 bases from J, with 12 bases in between. CDR3 length equals 14 residues. Looked up from germline, CDR1 is MNHEY and CDR2 is SMNVEV (reference sequence). The CDR3 reads CASSTGTKGNTIYF. As DNA, the CDR3 is TGTGCCAGCAGTACAGGGACTAAAGGAAACACCATATATTTT.

The rearrangement uses TRBV4-3 and TRBJ2-6; D not certain. This CDR3 is 16 amino acids long. The V end was cut by 3 bases, the J end by 2 bases, with 11 bases between. Germline lookup yields CDR1 LGHNA and CDR2 YSLEER. CDR3 nucleotide sequence: TGCGCCAGCAGCCAGGACCAGCCTACTGGGGCCAACGTCCTGACTTTC. Residues: CASSQDQPTGANVLTF.